This entry describes one TCR beta chain. TCRdb called the RT-PCR reads again in MiXCR, with one record for every CDR3 protein. The table records 200,000 to 250,000 distinct CDR3 sequences, roughly 15% of them present only once. Germline values: CDR1 MNHEY, CDR2 SMNVEV (reference sequence). With 4 bases removed from V and 0 bases from J, the gap between germline ends came to 16 bases. The CDR3 totals 17 residues. The data stem from a study of patients and donors after allogeneic stem cell transplantation. The sequence was collected from a human donor who was either an allogeneic HSCT recipient or a stem cell or donor lymphocyte infusion donor (not recorded which). It is not recorded whose cells these are; they may come from a transplant donor. This rearrangement joins TRBV27 to TRBJ2-1; TRBD2 is a possible D gene (6 bases). The sequenced material came from blood, either unsorted or a sorted T cell fraction (not recorded which). CDR3 coding DNA: TGTGCCAGCAGTTCTGGCCCCGGGAGAACCTCCTACAATGAGCAGTTCTTC. It codes for CASSSGPGRTSYNEQFF.